One sample yielded the 10 T cell receptor beta chains listed below, sequenced in a study of blood T cells in healthy people across ages. A second PCR of 7 to 11 cycles used a sample-barcoded 5' primer and a J-beta primer mix. TCRdb reanalysed the 5' RACE reads using MiXCR and keeps one entry per CDR3 protein. The sample includes under 950,000 distinct CDR3 sequences, about 24% of them seen just once. The sequencing sample was made of blood. These receptors all come from a man between 65 and 85 years old in good health.

This rearrangement joins TRBV20-1 to TRBJ1-2; D ambiguous. V was pared by 0 bases and J by 6 bases, with 17 bases between. The CDR3 is 15 residues long. The V gene's germline CDR1 is DFQATT and CDR2 SNEGSKA (reference sequence). CDR3 amino acids: CSAREPGYPSNGYTF. The CDR3, as DNA: TGCAGTGCTAGAGAGCCGGGATATCCGTCCAATGGCTACACCTTC.

This clonotype was seen at least ten times. The chain combines TRBV4-3 with TRBJ2-1; the D gene is possibly TRBD2 (6 bases). The CDR3 runs to 17 residues. CDR1 and CDR2 from the germline V gene are LGHNA and YSLEER. V was clipped by 4 bases and J by 0 bases, with 16 bases between them. The CDR3 loop reads CASSRSRDSSSYNEQFF. The CDR3 DNA follows: TGCGCCAGCAGCCGGTCCCGGGACTCGAGCTCCTACAATGAGCAGTTCTTC.

V and J are TRBV6-5 and TRBJ2-6; 7 bases map to TRBD1. V trimming: 6 bases; J trimming: 9 bases; junction bases outside the gene matches: 5. The CDR3 totals 13 residues. CDR1 is MNHEY and CDR2 is SVGAGI in the germline V gene. CDR3 sequence: CASRSTGFNVLTF. The CDR3 coding sequence is TGTGCCAGCAGGTCGACAGGGTTCAACGTCCTGACTTTC.

This clonotype was seen a few times. V is TRBV20-1 and J is TRBJ1-1, with a possible D match to TRBD1 (5 bases). Deletions cut 5 bases from V and 2 bases from J, with 15 bases between. This CDR3 comprises 14 residues. Looked up from germline, CDR1 is DFQATT and CDR2 is SNEGSKA (reference sequence). The CDR3 coding sequence is TGCAGTGCTCCCGGTTTGGGGGGAAACACTGAAGCTTTCTTT. Translated, it gives CSAPGLGGNTEAFF.

The gene calls are TRBV29-1 and TRBJ1-2; D is perhaps TRBD1 (6 bases). The germline gives CDR1 SQVTM, CDR2 ANQGSEA. The CDR3 totals 12 residues. V gave up 4 bases and J gave up 8 bases, with 14 bases separating them. CDR3 DNA sequence: TGCAGCGTTGGGATGGGGGCTGGAGGCTACACCTTC. It encodes CSVGMGAGGYTF.

This clonotype was observed many times. CDR3 amino acids: CAGRRSGVAEAFF. DNA for the CDR3: TGTGCCGGGCGGAGATCGGGTGTCGCTGAAGCTTTCTTT. The V call is TRBV30, the J call TRBJ1-1; D call uncertain. V shed 8 bases and J shed 6 bases, with 19 bases lying between them. Germline CDR1 and CDR2: GTSNPN and SVGIG (reference sequence). This CDR3 spans 13 amino acids.

CDR3 sequence: CSARILSGQSYNEQFF. CDR3 sequence (DNA): TGCAGTGCTAGAATTCTGTCGGGACAGTCATACAATGAGCAGTTCTTC. This chain uses TRBV20-1 with TRBJ2-1; 7 bases align to TRBD1. V lost 2 bases, J lost 4 bases, and 11 bases stayed unmatched. Germline loops: CDR1 DFQATT, CDR2 SNEGSKA (reference sequence). This CDR3 has 16 amino acids.

The table lists this clonotype with a few counts. J is TRBJ2-1 and V is TRBV21-1; the D call in the table, TRBD2, was not verified against the DNA. TRBV21-1 is noted as a pseudogene. This CDR3 spans 15 amino acids. The CDR3 reads CASSLLAGVFNEQFF. In nucleotides, the CDR3 is TGTGCCAGCAGCTTACTAGCGGGAGTTTTTAATGAGCAGTTCTTC.

The rearrangement uses TRBV20-1 and TRBJ2-1; perhaps D is TRBD1 or TRBD2 (5 bases each). V lost 4 bases, J lost 5 bases, and 12 bases lay in between. This CDR3 spans 13 amino acids. The germline CDR1 and CDR2 sequences are DFQATT and SNEGSKA (reference sequence). CDR3 protein: CSANRWGNNEQFF. The CDR3 nucleotides read TGCAGTGCTAACAGATGGGGGAACAATGAGCAGTTCTTC.

The V gene is TRBV5-1, the J gene TRBJ2-5; D unclear. Germline CDR1 is SGHRS and CDR2 is YFSETQ. V was trimmed by 0 bases and J by 0 bases, leaving 9 bases between them. The CDR3 loop spans 15 amino acids. CDR3 loop: CASSLASADQETQYF. CDR3 DNA: TGCGCCAGCAGCTTGGCCTCTGCGGACCAAGAGACCCAGTACTTC.